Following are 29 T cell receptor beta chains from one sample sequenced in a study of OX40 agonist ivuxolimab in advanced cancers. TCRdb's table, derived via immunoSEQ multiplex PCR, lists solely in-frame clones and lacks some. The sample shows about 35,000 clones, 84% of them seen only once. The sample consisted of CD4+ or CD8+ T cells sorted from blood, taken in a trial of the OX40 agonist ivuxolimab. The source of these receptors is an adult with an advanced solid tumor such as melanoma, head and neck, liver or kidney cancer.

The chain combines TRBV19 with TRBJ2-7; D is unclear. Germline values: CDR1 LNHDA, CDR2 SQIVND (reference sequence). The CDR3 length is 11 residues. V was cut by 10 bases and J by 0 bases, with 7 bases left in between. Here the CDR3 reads CATGNSYEQYF. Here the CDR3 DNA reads TGTGCCACTGGAAACTCCTACGAGCAGTACTTC.

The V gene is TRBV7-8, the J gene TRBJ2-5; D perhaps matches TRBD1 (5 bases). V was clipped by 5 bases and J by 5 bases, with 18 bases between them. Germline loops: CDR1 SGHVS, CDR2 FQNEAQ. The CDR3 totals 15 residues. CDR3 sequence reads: CASSREQGKRETQYF. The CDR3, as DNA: TGTGCCAGCAGCCGAGAGCAGGGAAAACGCGAGACCCAGTACTTC.

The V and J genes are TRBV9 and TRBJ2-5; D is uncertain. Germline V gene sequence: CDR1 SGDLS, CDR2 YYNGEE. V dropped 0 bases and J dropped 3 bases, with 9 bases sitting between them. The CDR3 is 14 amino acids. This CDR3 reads CASSVEPEKETQYF. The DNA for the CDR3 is TGTGCCAGCAGCGTAGAACCCGAAAAAGAGACCCAGTACTTC.

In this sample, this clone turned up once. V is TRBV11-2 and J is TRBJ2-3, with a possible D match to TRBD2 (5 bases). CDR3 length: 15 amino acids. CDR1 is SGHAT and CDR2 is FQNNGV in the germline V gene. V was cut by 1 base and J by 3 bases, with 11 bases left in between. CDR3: CASSLAHRETDTQYF. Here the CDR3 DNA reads TGTGCCAGCAGCTTAGCTCATCGGGAAACAGATACGCAGTATTTT.

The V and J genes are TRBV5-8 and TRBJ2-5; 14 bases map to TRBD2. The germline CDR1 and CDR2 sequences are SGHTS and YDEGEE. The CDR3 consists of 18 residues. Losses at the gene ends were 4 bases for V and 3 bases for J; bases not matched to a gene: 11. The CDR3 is CASSIFLGTSGGKETQYF. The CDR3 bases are TGTGCCAGCAGCATCTTCCTTGGGACTAGCGGGGGTAAAGAGACCCAGTACTTC.

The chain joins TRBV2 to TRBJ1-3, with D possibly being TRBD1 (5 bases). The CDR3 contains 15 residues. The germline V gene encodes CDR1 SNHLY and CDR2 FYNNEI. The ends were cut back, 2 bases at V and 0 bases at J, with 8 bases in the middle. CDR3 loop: CASSERDLSGNTIYF. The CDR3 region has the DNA TGTGCCAGCAGTGAACGGGACCTCTCTGGAAACACCATATATTTT.

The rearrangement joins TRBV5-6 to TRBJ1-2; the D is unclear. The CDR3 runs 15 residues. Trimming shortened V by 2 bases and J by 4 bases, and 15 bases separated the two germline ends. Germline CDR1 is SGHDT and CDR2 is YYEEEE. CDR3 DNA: TGTGCCAGCAGCTTACGGCAGAGCTATCTCTATGGCTACACCTTC. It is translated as CASSLRQSYLYGYTF.

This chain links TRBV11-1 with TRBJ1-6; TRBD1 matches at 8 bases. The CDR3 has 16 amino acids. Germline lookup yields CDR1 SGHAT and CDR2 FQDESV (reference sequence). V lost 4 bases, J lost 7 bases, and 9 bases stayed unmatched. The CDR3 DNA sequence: TGTGCCAGCAGCTCCCGTTCCACAGGGGGAAATTCACCCCTCCACTTT. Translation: CASSSRSTGGNSPLHF.

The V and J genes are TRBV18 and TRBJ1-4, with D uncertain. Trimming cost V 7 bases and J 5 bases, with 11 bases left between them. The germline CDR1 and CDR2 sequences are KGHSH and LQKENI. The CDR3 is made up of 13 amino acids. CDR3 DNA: TGTGCCAGCTTGGCCCGGGCAAATGAAAAACTGTTTTTT. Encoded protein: CASLARANEKLFF. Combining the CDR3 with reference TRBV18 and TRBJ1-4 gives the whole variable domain NAGVMQNPRHLVRRRGQEARLRCSPMKGHSHVYWYRQLPEEGLKFMVYLQKENIIDESGMPKERFSAEFPKEGPSILRIQQVVRGDSAAYFCASLARANEKLFFGSGTQLSVL.

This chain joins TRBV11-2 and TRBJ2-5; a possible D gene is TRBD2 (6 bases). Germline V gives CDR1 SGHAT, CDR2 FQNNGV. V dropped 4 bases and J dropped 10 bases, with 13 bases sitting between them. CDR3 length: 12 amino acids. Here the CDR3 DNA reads TGTGCCAGCAGCTCCCGAGGGGAGGTCCAGTACTTC. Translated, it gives CASSSRGEVQYF.

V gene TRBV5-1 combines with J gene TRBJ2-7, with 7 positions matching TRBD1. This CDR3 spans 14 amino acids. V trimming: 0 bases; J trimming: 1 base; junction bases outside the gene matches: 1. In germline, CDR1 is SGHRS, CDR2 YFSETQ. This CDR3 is CASSLVQGSYEQYF. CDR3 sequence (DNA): TGCGCCAGCAGCTTGGTACAGGGGTCCTACGAGCAGTACTTC.

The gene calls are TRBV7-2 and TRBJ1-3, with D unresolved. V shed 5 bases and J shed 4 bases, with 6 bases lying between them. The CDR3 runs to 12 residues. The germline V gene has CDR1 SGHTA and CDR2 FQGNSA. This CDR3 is CASSLRGNTIYF. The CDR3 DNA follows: TGTGCCAGCAGCCTTAGAGGAAACACCATATATTTT.

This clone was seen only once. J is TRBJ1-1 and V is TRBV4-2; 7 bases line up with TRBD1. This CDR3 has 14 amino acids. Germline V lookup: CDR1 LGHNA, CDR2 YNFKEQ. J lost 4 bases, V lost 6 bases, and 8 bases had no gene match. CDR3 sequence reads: CASRRDRASTEAFF. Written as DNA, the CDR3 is TGTGCCAGCAGGCGAGACAGGGCTAGCACTGAAGCTTTCTTT.

The CDR3 here is CASSGRSNQPQHF. CDR3 bases: TGTGCTAGTTCCGGACGTAGCAATCAGCCCCAGCATTTT. The chain recombines TRBV12-5 with TRBJ1-5, with D unresolved. This CDR3 has 13 residues. V lost 8 bases, J lost 0 bases, and 8 bases lay in between. CDR1 is LGHNT, CDR2 FRNRAP, per germline.

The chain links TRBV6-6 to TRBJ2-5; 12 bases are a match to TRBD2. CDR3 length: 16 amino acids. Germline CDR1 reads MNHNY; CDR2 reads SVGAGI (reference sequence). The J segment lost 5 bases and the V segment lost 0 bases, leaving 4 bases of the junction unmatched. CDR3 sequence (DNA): TGTGCCAGCAGTTACTCGAGGCTAGCGGGGGGGGAGACCCAGTACTTC. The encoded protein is CASSYSRLAGGETQYF.

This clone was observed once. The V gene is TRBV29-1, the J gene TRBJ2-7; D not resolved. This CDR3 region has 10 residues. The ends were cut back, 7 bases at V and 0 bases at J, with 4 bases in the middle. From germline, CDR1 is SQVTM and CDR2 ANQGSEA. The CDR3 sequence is CSAFSYEQYF. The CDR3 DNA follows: TGCAGCGCCTTCTCCTACGAGCAGTACTTC.

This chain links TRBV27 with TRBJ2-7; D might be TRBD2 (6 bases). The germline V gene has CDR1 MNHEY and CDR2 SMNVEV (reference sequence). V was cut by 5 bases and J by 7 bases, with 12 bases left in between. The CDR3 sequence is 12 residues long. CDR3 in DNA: TGTGCCAGCAGTGCTCTCGCGGGGGAGCAGTACTTC. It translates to CASSALAGEQYF.

This CDR3 is CASSYIDNEQFF. DNA for the CDR3: TGTGCCAGCAGTTACATTGACAATGAGCAGTTCTTC. The chain uses TRBV6-6 and TRBJ2-1; no definite D call. V lost 2 bases and J lost 5, with 4 bases in between. Germline assignment: CDR1 MNHNY and CDR2 SVGAGI (reference sequence). The CDR3 sequence is 12 residues long.

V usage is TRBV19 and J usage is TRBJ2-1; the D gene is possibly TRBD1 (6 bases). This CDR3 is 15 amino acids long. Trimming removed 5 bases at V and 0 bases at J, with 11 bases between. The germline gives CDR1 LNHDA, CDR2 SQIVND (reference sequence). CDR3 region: CASSRTGISYNEQFF. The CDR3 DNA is TGTGCCAGTAGTCGTACAGGGATCTCCTACAATGAGCAGTTCTTC. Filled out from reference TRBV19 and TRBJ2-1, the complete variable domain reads DGGITQSPKYLFRKEGQNVTLSCEQNLNHDAMYWYRQDPGQGLRLIYYSQIVNDFQKGDIAEGYSVSREKKESFPLTVTSAQKNPTAFYLCASSRTGISYNEQFFGPGTRLTVL.

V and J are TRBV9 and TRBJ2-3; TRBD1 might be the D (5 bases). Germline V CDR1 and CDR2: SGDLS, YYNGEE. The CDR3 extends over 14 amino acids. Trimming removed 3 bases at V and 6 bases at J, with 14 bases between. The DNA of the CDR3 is TGTGCCAGCAGCGAAGTAAATAAGGGGGATACGCAGTATTTT. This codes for CASSEVNKGDTQYF.

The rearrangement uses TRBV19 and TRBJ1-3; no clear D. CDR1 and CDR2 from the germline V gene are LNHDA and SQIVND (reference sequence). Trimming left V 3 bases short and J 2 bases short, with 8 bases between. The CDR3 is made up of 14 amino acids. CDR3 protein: CASSILGPGNTIYF. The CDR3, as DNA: TGTGCCAGTAGTATTCTGGGTCCTGGAAACACCATATATTTT.

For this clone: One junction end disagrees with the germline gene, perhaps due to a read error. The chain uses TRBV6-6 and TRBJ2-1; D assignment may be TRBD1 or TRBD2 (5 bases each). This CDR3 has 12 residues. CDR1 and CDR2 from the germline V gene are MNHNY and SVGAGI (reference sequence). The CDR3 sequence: CASSYSRDLPIF. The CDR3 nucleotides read TGTGCCAGCAGTTACTCCCGGGACCTCCCAATCTTC.

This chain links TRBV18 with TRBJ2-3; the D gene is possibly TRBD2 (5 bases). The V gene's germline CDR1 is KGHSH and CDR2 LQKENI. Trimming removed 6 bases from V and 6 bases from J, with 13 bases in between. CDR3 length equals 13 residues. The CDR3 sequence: CASSLDFGDTQYF. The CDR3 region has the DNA TGTGCCAGCTCCCTGGACTTCGGGGATACGCAGTATTTT.

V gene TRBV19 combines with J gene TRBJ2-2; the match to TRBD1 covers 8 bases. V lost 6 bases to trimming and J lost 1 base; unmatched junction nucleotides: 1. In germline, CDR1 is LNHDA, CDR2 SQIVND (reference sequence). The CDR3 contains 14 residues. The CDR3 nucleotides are TGTGCCAGTAGAGGACAGGGGAACACCGGGGAGCTGTTTTTT. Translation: CASRGQGNTGELFF.

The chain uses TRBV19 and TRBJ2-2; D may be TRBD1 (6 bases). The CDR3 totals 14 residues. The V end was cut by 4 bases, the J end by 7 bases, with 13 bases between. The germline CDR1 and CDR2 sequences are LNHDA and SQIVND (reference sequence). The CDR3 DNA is TGTGCCAGTAGTAACAGGGAAGTAGGCGGGGAGCTGTTTTTT. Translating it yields CASSNREVGGELFF.

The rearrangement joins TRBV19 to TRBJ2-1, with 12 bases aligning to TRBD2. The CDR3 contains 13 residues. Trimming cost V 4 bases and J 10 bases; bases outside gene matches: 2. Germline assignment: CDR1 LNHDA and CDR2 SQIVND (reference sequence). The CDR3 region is CASSNGLAGEQFF. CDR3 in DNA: TGTGCCAGTAGTAACGGACTAGCGGGAGAGCAGTTCTTC.

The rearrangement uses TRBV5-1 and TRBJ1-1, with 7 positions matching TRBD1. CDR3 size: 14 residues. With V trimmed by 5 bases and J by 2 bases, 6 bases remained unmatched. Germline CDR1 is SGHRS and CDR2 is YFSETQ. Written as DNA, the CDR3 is TGCGCCAGCAGTCAGGGGACAGCCAACACTGAAGCTTTCTTT. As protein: CASSQGTANTEAFF.

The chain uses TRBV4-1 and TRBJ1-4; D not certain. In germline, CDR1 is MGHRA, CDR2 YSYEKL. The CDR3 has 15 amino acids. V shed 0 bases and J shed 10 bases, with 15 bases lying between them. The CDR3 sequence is CASSQDVNGVVKLFF. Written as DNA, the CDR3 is TGCGCCAGCAGCCAAGATGTCAACGGGGTTGTAAAACTGTTTTTT.

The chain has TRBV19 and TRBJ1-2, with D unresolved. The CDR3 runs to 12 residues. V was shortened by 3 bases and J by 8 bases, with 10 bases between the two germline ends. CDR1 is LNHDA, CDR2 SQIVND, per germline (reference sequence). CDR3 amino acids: CASSITVGGYTF. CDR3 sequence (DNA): TGTGCCAGTAGTATCACAGTCGGAGGCTACACCTTC.